This TCR beta chain was found in a study of cytomegalovirus exposure and HLA in healthy donors. Points on this clone: Its specificity is not known.

Trimming left V 4 bases short and J 8 bases short, with 11 bases between. Germline V gene sequence: CDR1 MNHNY, CDR2 SVGAGI (reference sequence). The CDR3 is 12 amino acids. Study-wide results and limits: A later analysis found TCR association rates differed by HLA locus, highest for DRB1 and lowest for HLA-C. The authors later linked a missense DCLRE1C variant to TCR beta V- and J-gene trimming.

Amplification used 60 Vbeta primers and 13 Jbeta primers. Profiling relied on immunoSEQ multiplex PCR, and the TCRdb table lists in-frame clones only, not all of them. The table records roughly 120,000 clones, about 80% of them present only once. The rearrangement uses TRBV6-6 and TRBJ1-1; maybe TRBD1 (5 bases). The clonotype originates from a man over 45 in good health and CMV-seropositive. Sequenced input: PBMCs. DNA for the CDR3: TGTGCCAGCAGTTCGGATCGACAGGAAGCTTTCTTT. Residues: CASSSDRQEAFF.